The 27 T cell receptor beta chains below all came from one sample that was sequenced in a study of neurological immune-mediated disorders. MiXCR was run by TCRdb on the 5' RACE reads, yielding one entry per CDR3 protein. The data show about 55,000 distinct CDR3 sequences, around 4.2% seen once. The sample taken for sequencing was PBMCs. The receptors originated from a man aged 50 to 60 with multiple sclerosis.

To note about this clonotype: This may arise from a read error, as a much more abundant clone is one base away. The V gene is TRBV20-1, the J gene TRBJ2-3, with D uncertain. The CDR3 runs 11 residues. Germline V lookup: CDR1 DFQATT, CDR2 SNEGSKA (reference sequence). The CDR3 is CSAREADTQNF. The CDR3 coding sequence is TGCAGTGCTAGAGAGGCAGATACGCAGAATTTT.

In its sample, this clonotype ranks as medium-sized. The rearrangement joins TRBV3-1 to TRBJ2-3; 9 bases map to TRBD1. Trimming cost V 5 bases and J 4 bases; bases outside gene matches: 7. Looked up from germline, CDR1 is LGHDT and CDR2 is YNNKEL (reference sequence). The CDR3 runs 15 residues. CDR3 sequence reads: CASSEQGADSDTQYF. As DNA, the CDR3 is TGTGCCAGCAGCGAACAGGGGGCCGATTCAGATACGCAGTATTTT.

This clonotype was observed at least ten times. The genes are TRBV7-8 and TRBJ1-6; possible D gene TRBD1, 5 bases. Germline assignment: CDR1 SGHVS and CDR2 FQNEAQ. The CDR3 loop spans 15 amino acids. The ends were cut back, 0 bases at V and 10 bases at J, with 13 bases in the middle. Written as DNA, the CDR3 is TGTGCCAGCAGCTTAGCGAGGCAGGGTGGATCACCCCTCCACTTT. This encodes CASSLARQGGSPLHF.

This clonotype came up many times. The chain joins TRBV20-1 to TRBJ2-7; 9 bases match TRBD2. CDR1 DFQATT and CDR2 SNEGSKA come from the germline V gene (reference sequence). The CDR3 has 15 residues. V lost 5 bases, J lost 2 bases, and 10 bases stayed unmatched. CDR3 sequence (DNA): TGCAGTGCTCGTAGCGGGAGACGGACTACCTACGAGCAGTACTTC. Translated, it gives CSARSGRRTTYEQYF.

The table lists this clonotype with many counts. No DNA is shown, since the ends of the CDR3 on it are uncertain; the CDR3 is the one TCRdb lists. J is TRBJ2-5 and V is TRBV12-3 or TRBV12-4; the listed D gene, TRBD1, was not tested against the DNA. The CDR3 sequence runs 15 residues, both termini included. CDR3: CASSFRFGGQETQYF.

This clonotype was seen a few times. This chain uses TRBV12-3 or TRBV12-4 with TRBJ1-2; 8 nucleotides agree with TRBD1. V shed 7 bases, J shed 1 base, and the junction held 5 bases outside the gene matches. The CDR3 runs 14 residues. DNA for the CDR3: TGTGCCAGCATCCGGACAGGGCATAACTATGGCTACACCTTC. Translated, it gives CASIRTGHNYGYTF.

This clonotype was detected a few times. A single base separates this from a much larger clone, so it may be a read error. The gene calls are TRBV5-1 and TRBJ1-2; D is unclear. The CDR3 runs 11 residues. CDR1 is SGHRS and CDR2 is YFSETQ in the germline V gene. Trimming took off 5 bases at V and 5 bases at J, with 7 bases between the two ends. DNA of the CDR3: TGCGCCAGCAGATCAGCTTATGGCTACACCTTC. It specifies CASRSAYGYTF.

Comments on this clonotype: No DNA is shown, since the ends of the CDR3 on it are uncertain; the CDR3 is the one TCRdb lists. V and J are TRBV6-2 or TRBV6-3 and TRBJ2-2; TRBD1 is taken as the D call from the table, unchecked against the DNA. The CDR3 length is 13 residues, termini included. CDR1 MNHEY and CDR2 SVGEGT come from the germline V gene. CDR3 loop: CASSGGTPGSCFF.

This clonotype was seen at least ten times. J is TRBJ2-2 and V is TRBV5-1; D may match TRBD1 or TRBD2 (5 bases each). Germline CDR1 SGHRS, CDR2 YFSETQ. The ends were cut back, 2 bases at V and 4 bases at J, with 9 bases in the middle. This CDR3 region has 14 residues. The CDR3 reads CASSFEGFTGELFF. Written as DNA, the CDR3 is TGCGCCAGCAGCTTCGAGGGGTTCACCGGGGAGCTGTTTTTT.

This clonotype has just a few counts. The J gene is TRBJ1-4, the V gene TRBV5-1; a weak D match, TRBD1 (5 bases). Trimming cost V 7 bases and J 0 bases, with 13 bases left between them. This CDR3 spans 15 amino acids. Germline V gene lookup returns CDR1 SGHRS and CDR2 YFSETQ. CDR3 sequence reads: CASGEGEATNEKLFF. CDR3 DNA sequence: TGCGCCAGCGGGGAAGGGGAGGCAACTAATGAAAAACTGTTTTTT. Based on the CDR3 plus reference TRBV5-1 and TRBJ1-4, the full variable domain is KAGVTQTPRYLIKTRGQQVTLSCSPISGHRSVSWYQQTPGQGLQFLFEYFSETQRNKGNFPGRFSGRQFSNSRSEMNVSTLELGDSALYLCASGEGEATNEKLFFGSGTQLSVL.

This clonotype came up many times. This rearrangement joins TRBV7-6 to TRBJ2-5, with TRBD1 matching 7 bases. The J segment lost 2 bases and the V segment lost 1 base, leaving 1 base of the junction unmatched. CDR3 length equals 14 residues. Germline V gene lookup returns CDR1 SGHVS and CDR2 FNYEAQ. CDR3 region: CASSLGRGQETQYF. CDR3 coding DNA: TGTGCCAGCAGCTTAGGCAGGGGGCAAGAGACCCAGTACTTC.

This clonotype showed up many times. This sequence joins TRBV5-1 and TRBJ2-2; D possibly corresponds to TRBD1 (5 bases). The V end lost 1 base, the J end lost 1 base, and 11 bases lay between the germline ends. The CDR3 totals 16 residues. Germline V gives CDR1 SGHRS, CDR2 YFSETQ. The CDR3 region is CASSLFGHQNTGELFF. The CDR3 DNA sequence: TGCGCCAGCAGCTTGTTCGGACACCAGAACACCGGGGAGCTGTTTTTT.

The rearrangement uses TRBV5-5 and TRBJ2-2; 11 bases align to TRBD1. Germline V CDR1 and CDR2: SGHKS, YYEKEE (reference sequence). The length of the CDR3 is 16 residues. J lost 3 bases, V lost 4 bases, and 5 bases had no gene match. CDR3 coding DNA: TGTGCCAGCAGCGGAAGGACAGGGGGCTACACCGGGGAGCTGTTTTTT. This sequence encodes CASSGRTGGYTGELFF.

This clonotype has a handful of counts. The chain joins TRBV18 to TRBJ1-2; D remains unclear. The V end was cut by 0 bases, the J end by 8 bases, with 13 bases between. Germline CDR1 is KGHSH and CDR2 is LQKENI. The CDR3 covers 14 residues. The CDR3 is CASSPPHVSRGYTF. The CDR3 nucleotides read TGTGCCAGCTCACCACCGCATGTGTCTCGGGGCTACACCTTC.

This clonotype has a count of ten or more. CDR3 DNA: TGTGCCAGCAGTTACGGCAGGTCCACCAGCACAGATACGCAGTATTTT. It is translated as CASSYGRSTSTDTQYF. The V call is TRBV6-5, the J call TRBJ2-3; D gene unclear. CDR1 and CDR2 from the germline V gene are MNHEY and SVGAGI. The V gene lost 2 bases and the J gene lost 0 bases, with 12 bases spanning the gap. The CDR3 extends over 16 amino acids.

This clonotype appeared many times. V and J are TRBV3-1 and TRBJ1-4, with D unresolved. This CDR3 has 16 residues. Germline CDR1 reads LGHDT; CDR2 reads YNNKEL (reference sequence). Trimming shortened V by 2 bases and J by 9 bases, and 19 bases separated the two germline ends. CDR3 sequence reads: CASSQTPVPTVKKLFF. CDR3 in DNA: TGTGCCAGCAGCCAAACTCCTGTCCCCACGGTAAAAAAACTGTTTTTT.

This clonotype occurred many times. CDR3 amino acids: CASRLARVSTDTQYF. Written as DNA, the CDR3 is TGCGCCAGCCGCCTAGCGCGAGTTAGCACAGATACGCAGTATTTT. The V call is TRBV5-1, the J call TRBJ2-3; D may be TRBD2 (6 bases). CDR3 size: 15 residues. Germline-derived CDR1 and CDR2 are SGHRS and YFSETQ. The germline V and J ends were trimmed by 7 bases and 0 bases, with 15 bases remaining between them.

This clonotype was found many times. The CDR3 DNA follows: TGTGCCAGCTCACCGGACAGGTTCTCCTACGAGCAGTACTTC. Protein: CASSPDRFSYEQYF. The chain couples TRBV18 to TRBJ2-7; TRBD1 aligns across 7 bases. Germline CDR1 KGHSH, CDR2 LQKENI. This CDR3 has 14 residues. After removal of 3 bases from V and 0 bases from J, the junction contained 2 bases not matched to a gene.

V gene TRBV7-2 combines with J gene TRBJ2-4; 8 nucleotides line up with TRBD1. This CDR3 is built from 15 residues. Germline CDR1 reads SGHTA; CDR2 reads FQGNSA. The J segment lost 6 bases and the V segment lost 2 bases, leaving 6 bases of the junction unmatched. Here the CDR3 DNA reads TGTGCCAGCAGCTTAAACAGGGGGGCAGGAAACATTCAGTACTTC. Amino acid sequence: CASSLNRGAGNIQYF.

This clonotype occurred many times. The DNA for the CDR3 is TGCGCCAGCAGCTTTACGCCAGGGGGCTTATACGAGCAGTACTTC. It codes for CASSFTPGGLYEQYF. The J gene is TRBJ2-7, the V gene TRBV5-1, with 8 bases fitting TRBD1. The junction had 8 bases not matched to a gene; V was cut back by 2 bases and J by 4 bases. Germline V gene data show CDR1 as SGHRS and CDR2 as YFSETQ. The CDR3 runs to 15 residues. The full variable domain, completed using reference TRBV5-1 and TRBJ2-7, is KAGVTQTPRYLIKTRGQQVTLSCSPISGHRSVSWYQQTPGQGLQFLFEYFSETQRNKGNFPGRFSGRQFSNSRSEMNVSTLELGDSALYLCASSFTPGGLYEQYFGPGTRLTVT.

Details on this clonotype: Being one base from a much bigger clone, this may be a read error. This chain uses TRBV6-5 with TRBJ1-5; D perhaps matches TRBD1 (5 bases). The CDR3 is 14 amino acids. The germline CDR1 and CDR2 sequences are MNHEY and SVGAGI. Trimming removed 8 bases from V and 9 bases from J, with 20 bases in between. The DNA for the CDR3 is TGTGCCAGCGGGGCTGGGAATGGGGAATGGCCCCAGCATTTT. This encodes CASGAGNGEWPQHF.

This clonotype appeared many times. This chain joins TRBV4-1 and TRBJ2-3, with 11 positions matching TRBD2. Germline assignment: CDR1 MGHRA and CDR2 YSYEKL. This CDR3 region has 17 residues. The V and J ends lost 4 bases and 2 bases, in that order; junction bases with no gene match: 8. In nucleotides, the CDR3 is TGCGCCAGCAGCCTATCTGGGACTAGCGGATACACAGATACGCAGTATTTT. This translates into CASSLSGTSGYTDTQYF.

The chain carries TRBV7-2 and TRBJ2-1; either TRBD1 or TRBD2 may supply D (7 bases each). Deletions cut 5 bases from V and 9 bases from J, with 20 bases between. The CDR3 length is 15 residues. From germline, CDR1 is SGHTA and CDR2 FQGNSA. The CDR3, as DNA: TGTGCCAGCAGCCTCCAGGGGGGGGCCCCGAGTGAGCAGTTCTTC. It yields the protein CASSLQGGAPSEQFF.

This clonotype occurred many times. The rearrangement links TRBV3-1 to TRBJ2-7; TRBD1 agrees at 8 bases. Per the germline V gene, CDR1 is LGHDT and CDR2 is YNNKEL (reference sequence). J lost 2 bases, V lost 5 bases, and 8 bases had no gene match. The CDR3 loop spans 15 amino acids. The CDR3 DNA reads TGTGCCAGCAGCGGAGACAGGGGTCCTCCCTACGAGCAGTACTTC. It encodes CASSGDRGPPYEQYF.

The rearrangement joins TRBV28 to TRBJ2-7; TRBD2 aligns across 8 bases. Germline V CDR1 and CDR2: MDHEN, SYDVKM. V trimming: 7 bases; J trimming: 4 bases; junction bases outside the gene matches: 6. This CDR3 has 13 residues. The CDR3 spells CASKGGGNYEQYF. For the CDR3, the DNA is TGTGCCAGCAAGGGCGGGGGGAATTACGAGCAGTACTTC. The full variable domain, its missing parts supplied by reference TRBV28 and TRBJ2-7, is DVKVTQSSRYLVKRTGEKVFLECVQDMDHENMFWYRQDPGLGLRLIYFSYDVKMKEKGDIPEGYSVSREKKERFSLILESASTNQTSMYLCASKGGGNYEQYFGPGTRLTVT.

This clonotype has at least ten counts. V and J are TRBV5-6 and TRBJ1-2; the D gene is possibly TRBD1 (5 bases). V lost 0 bases and J lost 2, with 8 bases in between. Per germline, CDR1 SGHDT and CDR2 YYEEEE. The CDR3 is 14 amino acids. The CDR3 DNA sequence: TGTGCCAGCAGCTTGGTGGGGGAGAACTATGGCTACACCTTC. It encodes CASSLVGENYGYTF.

In its sample, this clonotype was seen many times. V gene TRBV24-1 combines with J gene TRBJ2-3; either TRBD1 or TRBD2 may supply D (5 bases each). The CDR3 runs 13 residues. The germline CDR1 and CDR2 sequences are KGHDR and SFDVKD. The V end was cut by 8 bases, the J end by 7 bases, with 15 bases between. The CDR3 region is CATKNSGTNTQYF. The DNA of the CDR3 is TGTGCCACCAAGAATTCCGGGACGAATACGCAGTATTTT.